Detailed here is one T cell receptor (beta chain). Its antigen is unidentified. The source of the sample is a study of shared clonotypes between healthy human individuals. Study background: Researchers assigned three CD4 naive, three CD4 memory, two CD8 naive and one CD8 memory plate to each donor. Points from the study as a whole: Blood was the sole source, and tissue repertoires probably differ. Against clonotypes common to all four donors, non-shared ones had lower generation probabilities.

Per the study methods: Without quality scores, immunoSEQ junctional reads could not be filtered like full-length reads. This table comes from immunoSEQ multiplex PCR, and its TCRdb copy is limited to in-frame clones, with some not included. The DNA was the basis for D and trimming; V, J and clone size are from that table. The repertoire includes millions of clones, 93% of them detected once, and around 1.7% sits in the top ten. Positively selected for CCR7, the CD45RO-negative cells used as naive CD8 cells excluded terminally differentiated effector memory CD45RA+ cells. Trimming took off 9 bases at V and 2 bases at J, with 16 bases between the two ends. The CDR3 loop spans 14 amino acids. Germline V gene data show CDR1 as SGHRS and CDR2 as YFSETQ.

Sequencing was done on a sample of naive CD8+ T cells from PBMCs. The genes are TRBV5-1 and TRBJ2-3; D is ambiguous. This receptor was identified in a young man in good health. Some clones in this sample may be carry-over from other donors' samples. In DNA, the CDR3 is TGCGCCACCAGGACGGCGGATTACACAGATACGCAGTATTTT. Protein sequence: CATRTADYTDTQYF.